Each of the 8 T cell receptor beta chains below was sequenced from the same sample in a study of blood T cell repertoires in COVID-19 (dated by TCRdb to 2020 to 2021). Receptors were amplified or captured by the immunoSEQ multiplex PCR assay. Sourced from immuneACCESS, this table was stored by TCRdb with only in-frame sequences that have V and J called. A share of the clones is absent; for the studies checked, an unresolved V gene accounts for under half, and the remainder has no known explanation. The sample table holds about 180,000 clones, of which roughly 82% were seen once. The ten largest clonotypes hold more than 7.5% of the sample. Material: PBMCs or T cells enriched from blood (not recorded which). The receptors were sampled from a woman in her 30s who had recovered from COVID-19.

The CDR3 nucleotides are TGTGCCAGCAGCTTTGGGACTATAGGAGAGCAGTTCTTC. Its translation: CASSFGTIGEQFF. The rearrangement uses TRBV5-6 and TRBJ2-1, with 7 bases identical to TRBD2. The V gene's germline CDR1 is SGHDT and CDR2 YYEEEE. This CDR3 has 13 residues. Trimming removed 2 bases from V and 10 bases from J; junction bases left unmatched: 6.

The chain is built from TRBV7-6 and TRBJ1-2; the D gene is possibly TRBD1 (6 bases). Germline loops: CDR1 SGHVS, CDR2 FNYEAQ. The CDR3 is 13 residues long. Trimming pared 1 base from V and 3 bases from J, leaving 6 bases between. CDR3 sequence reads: CASSLEGDYGYTF. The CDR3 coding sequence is TGTGCCAGCAGCTTAGAGGGGGACTATGGCTACACCTTC.

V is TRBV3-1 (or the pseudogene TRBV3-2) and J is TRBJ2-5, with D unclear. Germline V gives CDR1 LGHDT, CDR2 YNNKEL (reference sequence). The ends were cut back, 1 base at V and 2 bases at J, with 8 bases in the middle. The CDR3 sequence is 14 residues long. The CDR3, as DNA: TGTGCCAGCAGCCAAGGTTCGCGGCAAGAGACCCAGTACTTC. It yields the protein CASSQGSRQETQYF.

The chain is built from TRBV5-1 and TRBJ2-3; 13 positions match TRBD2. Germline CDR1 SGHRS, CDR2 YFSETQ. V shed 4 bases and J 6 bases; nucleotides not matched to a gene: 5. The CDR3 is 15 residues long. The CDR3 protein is CASSRTSGSLDTQYF. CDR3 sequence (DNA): TGCGCCAGCAGCCGGACTAGCGGGAGTTTGGATACGCAGTATTTT.

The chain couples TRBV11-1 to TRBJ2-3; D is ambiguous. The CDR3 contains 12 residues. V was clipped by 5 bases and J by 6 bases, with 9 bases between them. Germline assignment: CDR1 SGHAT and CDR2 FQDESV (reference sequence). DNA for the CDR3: TGTGCCAGCAGCCGAGGATACGATACGCAGTATTTT. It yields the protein CASSRGYDTQYF.

The CDR3 region has the DNA TGTGCCAGCACCCGAAGTCCAGGGGGTCGGGAGACCCAGTACTTC. This translates into CASTRSPGGRETQYF. The chain combines TRBV7-8 with TRBJ2-5; 7 bases fit TRBD1. V lost 7 bases to trimming and J lost 5 bases; unmatched junction nucleotides: 13. Per the germline V gene, CDR1 is SGHVS and CDR2 is FQNEAQ. This CDR3 has 15 residues.

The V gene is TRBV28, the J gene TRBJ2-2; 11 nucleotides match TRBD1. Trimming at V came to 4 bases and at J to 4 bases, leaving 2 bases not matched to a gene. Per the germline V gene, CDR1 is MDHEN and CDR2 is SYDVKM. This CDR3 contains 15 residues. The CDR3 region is CASSSGTGGTGELFF. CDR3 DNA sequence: TGTGCCAGCAGTTCCGGGACAGGGGGCACCGGGGAGCTGTTTTTT.

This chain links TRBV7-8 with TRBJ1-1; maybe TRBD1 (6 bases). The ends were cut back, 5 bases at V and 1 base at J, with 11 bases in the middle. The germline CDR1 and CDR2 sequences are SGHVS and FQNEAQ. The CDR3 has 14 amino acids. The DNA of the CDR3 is TGTGCCAGCAGCCAGGACAGCAAGAACACTGAAGCTTTCTTT. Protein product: CASSQDSKNTEAFF.